The present T cell receptor (beta chain) was sequenced within a study of regulatory T cells in long-lasting Graves disease. Study in general: Over 5 years of antithyroid drugs with positive TSH receptor antibodies was taken to mean persistent Graves' disease.

Construction of the TCR beta libraries employed iRepertoire HTBI primers in conjunction with Arm-PCR of CDR3 regions. TCRdb processed the multiplex PCR reads anew with MiXCR; each CDR3 protein has one entry. The sample lists a few hundred thousand distinct CDR3 sequences, about a quarter occurring once. General study points: Possibly, accuracy suffered from the small sample size. Favored gene segments in persistent disease were TRBV28, TRBJ1-2 and TRBJ2-5.

Time point described: persistent/refractory GD, antithyroid drugs over 5 years with positive TRAb. From PBMCs, RNA was extracted and then used to make the TCR library. CDR1 is SNHLY, CDR2 FYNNEI, per germline. The CDR3 is 15 amino acids. Germline trimming cut 7 bases from V and 4 bases from J; bases unmatched to any gene: 9. A remark on this clonotype: Antigen specificity is unknown.

The material was peripheral blood mononuclear cells (PBMCs), obtained when the disease was refractory, from a patient treated with antithyroid drugs. This clonotype originated in a female donor with Graves disease. The chain couples TRBV2 to TRBJ1-1; 10 bases agree with TRBD1. The CDR3 loop is CASNRQGALGTEAFF. CDR3 nucleotides: TGTGCCAGCAATCGACAGGGGGCGTTGGGCACTGAAGCTTTCTTT.